The 32 T cell receptor beta chains in this list originate from one sample, sequenced in a study of T cell changes during pregnancy in multiple sclerosis. Clones were read by immunoSEQ multiplex PCR, and TCRdb kept only the in-frame ones, dropping some. The sample lists about 68,000 clones, approximately 91% occurring once. The material was peripheral blood, obtained in the first trimester of pregnancy. These TCRs come from a female donor with multiple sclerosis, enrolled in a pregnancy study.

V is TRBV7-9 and J is TRBJ2-1, with D perhaps matching TRBD2 (6 bases). CDR3 length equals 14 residues. Germline-derived CDR1 and CDR2 are SEHNR and FQNEAQ (reference sequence). Between the trimmed V and J ends, which lost 5 bases and 10 bases, there was a span of 18 bases. The CDR3 spells CASSPILAFGEQFF. In nucleotides, the CDR3 is TGTGCCAGCAGCCCAATACTAGCATTCGGGGAGCAGTTCTTC. Full variable domain (remainder filled in from reference TRBV7-9 and TRBJ2-1): DTGVSQNPRHKITKRGQNVTFRCDPISEHNRLYWYRQTLGQGPEFLTYFQNEAQLEKSRLLSDRFSAERPKGSFSTLEIQRTEQGDSAMYLCASSPILAFGEQFFGPGTRLTVL.

The chain recombines TRBV19 with TRBJ1-1; TRBD1 might be the D (6 bases). Germline-derived CDR1 and CDR2 are LNHDA and SQIVND (reference sequence). The CDR3 covers 14 residues. V was trimmed by 2 bases and J by 0 bases, leaving 7 bases between them. The CDR3 DNA sequence: TGTGCCAGTAGTATAAACAGGGTGAACACTGAAGCTTTCTTT. It translates to CASSINRVNTEAFF.

The chain is built from TRBV5-1 and TRBJ1-2; perhaps TRBD1 as D (6 bases). Germline V lookup: CDR1 SGHRS, CDR2 YFSETQ. This CDR3 has 14 residues. Trimming cost V 0 bases and J 7 bases, with 13 bases left between them. DNA for the CDR3: TGCGCCAGCAGCTTGGGGACAGAAGTACCTGGCTACACCTTC. Translating it yields CASSLGTEVPGYTF.

V gene TRBV6-5 combines with J gene TRBJ2-5; 7 bases map to TRBD1. This CDR3 has 14 amino acids. CDR1 MNHEY and CDR2 SVGAGI come from the germline V gene. Trimming cost V 6 bases and J 6 bases; bases outside gene matches: 10. This chain's CDR3 is CASSPDRERKTQYF. DNA for the CDR3: TGTGCCAGCAGCCCCGACAGGGAACGAAAGACCCAGTACTTC.

The genes are TRBV5-4 and TRBJ1-1; maybe TRBD1 (5 bases). The V gene's germline CDR1 is SGHNT and CDR2 YYREEE (reference sequence). The V and J ends lost 4 bases and 2 bases respectively, with 9 bases between them. The CDR3 length is 13 residues. CDR3 sequence reads: CASSRTGNTEAFF. The CDR3 coding sequence is TGTGCCAGCAGCCGAACAGGAAACACTGAAGCTTTCTTT. Full variable domain (outside the CDR3, taken from reference TRBV5-4 and TRBJ1-1): ETGVTQSPTHLIKTRGQQVTLRCSSQSGHNTVSWYQQALGQGPQFIFQYYREEENGRGNFPPRFSGLQFPNYSSELNVNALELDDSALYLCASSRTGNTEAFFGQGTRLTVV.

This clone has a handful of counts. The rearrangement joins TRBV7-9 to TRBJ2-5; 8 bases map to TRBD1. There are 15 residues in the CDR3. The germline CDR1 and CDR2 sequences are SEHNR and FQNEAQ (reference sequence). V was clipped by 1 base and J by 5 bases; unmatched bases: 6. The CDR3 DNA reads TGTGCCAGCAGCTTAGGAGGGACAGGCGGGGAGACCCAGTACTTC. Its protein is CASSLGGTGGETQYF.

This CDR3 reads CASSQGSGGLNTEAFF. In DNA form, the CDR3 reads TGTGCCAGCAGCCAAGGCTCAGGGGGCCTGAACACTGAAGCTTTCTTT. The chain recombines TRBV4-2 with TRBJ1-1; 8 positions agree with TRBD1. The CDR3 is 16 amino acids. Germline V gene sequence: CDR1 LGHNA, CDR2 YNFKEQ. J was trimmed by 0 bases and V by 1 base; bases with no gene match: 4.

V gene TRBV15 combines with J gene TRBJ2-7, with 7 bases aligning to TRBD1. The CDR3 totals 15 residues. The junction had 9 bases not matched to a gene; V was cut back by 3 bases and J by 4 bases. CDR1 is LNHNV and CDR2 is YYDKDF in the germline V gene (reference sequence). The chain's CDR3 is CATSSGPEGAYEQYF. The CDR3, as DNA: TGTGCCACCAGCAGCGGCCCCGAGGGGGCTTACGAGCAGTACTTC.

The J gene is TRBJ2-4, the V gene TRBV5-6; D may be TRBD2 (6 bases). The V end was cut by 2 bases, the J end by 8 bases, with 17 bases between. CDR1 and CDR2 (germline): SGHDT, YYEEEE. CDR3 length: 15 amino acids. CDR3 sequence reads: CASSFPSEGRDIQYF. In nucleotides, the CDR3 is TGTGCCAGCAGCTTCCCGTCGGAGGGGAGAGACATTCAGTACTTC.

The chain is built from TRBV7-9 and TRBJ2-7; weak D call: TRBD2 (6 bases). The CDR3 sequence is 15 residues long. The germline gives CDR1 SEHNR, CDR2 FQNEAQ (reference sequence). Trimming cost V 5 bases and J 2 bases, with 16 bases left between them. The CDR3 spells CASSGTGGSPYEQYF. The DNA of the CDR3 is TGTGCCAGCAGCGGGACTGGGGGATCCCCCTACGAGCAGTACTTC.

The chain joins TRBV27 to TRBJ2-7; 11 positions agree with TRBD1. This CDR3 spans 15 amino acids. V was clipped by 7 bases and J by 7 bases; unmatched bases: 12. The germline V gene has CDR1 MNHEY and CDR2 SMNVEV (reference sequence). CDR3 coding DNA: TGTGCCAGCAATTTTAGGGGGACAGGGGGTGAAGAGCAGTACTTC. Protein: CASNFRGTGGEEQYF.

The chain couples TRBV4-1 to TRBJ2-5, with 12 bases matching TRBD1. Germline CDR1 and CDR2: MGHRA and YSYEKL. CDR3 length: 16 amino acids. V was pared by 3 bases and J by 5 bases, with 7 bases of the junction left unmatched. In nucleotides, the CDR3 is TGCGCCAGCAGCCAGTATGGGACAGGGGGCTGGGAGACCCAGTACTTC. Protein product: CASSQYGTGGWETQYF.

This chain joins TRBV7-9 and TRBJ1-2; D ambiguous. The germline gives CDR1 SEHNR, CDR2 FQNEAQ (reference sequence). Trimming stripped 5 bases from V and 7 bases from J, with 11 bases between. The CDR3 contains 12 residues. CDR3 DNA: TGTGCCAGCAGCCCGCCCCGGGGTGGCTACACCTTC. This gives the protein CASSPPRGGYTF.

The CDR3, as DNA: TGCGCCAGCAGCTTGGGGACAGGGGCGGGGGAAAAACTGTTTTTT. Its protein is CASSLGTGAGEKLFF. The chain couples TRBV5-1 to TRBJ1-4; 9 bases are a match to TRBD1. V lost 0 bases to trimming and J lost 8 bases; unmatched junction nucleotides: 5. The CDR3 has 15 amino acids. The germline gives CDR1 SGHRS, CDR2 YFSETQ.

The chain joins TRBV5-1 to TRBJ2-7; tentative D call: TRBD1 (6 bases). Trimming cost V 4 bases and J 6 bases, with 14 bases left between them. This CDR3 has 13 residues. The germline V gene encodes CDR1 SGHRS and CDR2 YFSETQ. In DNA, the CDR3 is TGCGCCAGCAGCCCCACAGGGCCGGGCGAGCAGTACTTC. This sequence encodes CASSPTGPGEQYF.

J is TRBJ2-1 and V is TRBV5-1, with D maybe TRBD2 (6 bases). V dropped 4 bases and J dropped 8 bases, with 19 bases sitting between them. The CDR3 is made up of 15 amino acids. Germline V gene sequence: CDR1 SGHRS, CDR2 YFSETQ. CDR3 coding DNA: TGCGCCAGCAGCGGCCCTAGCGAGGGAGTCGATGAGCAGTTCTTC. Amino acid sequence: CASSGPSEGVDEQFF.

The rearrangement uses TRBV6-1 and TRBJ1-4, with 10 bases matching TRBD1. This CDR3 has 13 amino acids. Unmatched junction bases numbered 3, after V lost 8 bases and J lost 6 bases. Germline V lookup: CDR1 MNHNS, CDR2 SASEGT. The CDR3 DNA is TGTGCCAGCGGGACAGGGGTGGATGAAAAACTGTTTTTT. It yields the protein CASGTGVDEKLFF.

The rearrangement joins TRBV5-1 to TRBJ2-7; the match to TRBD1 covers 10 bases. V was clipped by 3 bases and J by 3 bases; unmatched bases: 3. CDR1 is SGHRS and CDR2 is YFSETQ in the germline V gene. The CDR3 has 14 residues. This CDR3 is CASSYGTGDYEQYF. CDR3 coding DNA: TGCGCCAGCAGCTACGGGACAGGGGACTACGAGCAGTACTTC.

The rearrangement uses TRBV10-2 and TRBJ2-3, with 13 nucleotides matching TRBD2. Trimming at V came to 6 bases and at J to 7 bases, leaving 7 bases not matched to a gene. The CDR3 totals 15 residues. The germline V gene has CDR1 WSHSY and CDR2 SAAADI. The CDR3, as DNA: TGCGCCAGCAGGGAAACTAGCGGGGGGGTATATACGCAGTATTTT. Its protein product is CASRETSGGVYTQYF.

This chain connects TRBV9 to TRBJ2-1; 11 bases fit TRBD2. The germline CDR1 and CDR2 sequences are SGDLS and YYNGEE. The length of the CDR3 is 15 residues. The V and J ends lost 4 bases and 5 bases, in that order; junction bases with no gene match: 5. The CDR3 DNA reads TGTGCCAGCAGCAAAACTAGCGGGAGTAACAATGAGCAGTTCTTC. It encodes CASSKTSGSNNEQFF.

V and J are TRBV28 and TRBJ1-2; D is possibly TRBD1 (6 bases). Trimming took off 7 bases at V and 3 bases at J, with 12 bases between the two ends. The CDR3 consists of 13 residues. CDR1 is MDHEN, CDR2 SYDVKM, per germline. In DNA, the CDR3 is TGTGCCAGCAACGGGGGGCGCGACTATGGCTACACCTTC. Translating gives CASNGGRDYGYTF.

The CDR3 bases are TGTGCCATCAGCTCCCTAGCGGGAGAGTCGGAGACCCAGTACTTC. Translation: CAISSLAGESETQYF. This rearrangement joins TRBV10-3 to TRBJ2-5; the match to TRBD2 covers 10 bases. Germline CDR1 ENHRY, CDR2 SYGVKD. CDR3 length: 15 residues. Losses at the gene ends were 6 bases for V and 5 bases for J; bases not matched to a gene: 9.

CDR3 sequence (DNA): TGTGCCAGCTCTCCGGGACTAGCGGTCTACGAGCAGTACTTC. It is translated as CASSPGLAVYEQYF. The chain couples TRBV2 to TRBJ2-7, with 11 bases fitting TRBD2. CDR3 length: 14 amino acids. Germline V lookup: CDR1 SNHLY, CDR2 FYNNEI. The V and J ends lost 8 bases and 3 bases, in that order; junction bases with no gene match: 6.

The chain joins TRBV27 to TRBJ2-5; D call uncertain. V lost 4 bases and J 5 bases, leaving 14 bases between the germline ends. Germline values: CDR1 MNHEY, CDR2 SMNVEV (reference sequence). This CDR3 has 14 amino acids. The CDR3 loop is CASSWQANRETQYF. As DNA, the CDR3 is TGTGCCAGCAGTTGGCAGGCCAACCGGGAGACCCAGTACTTC.

The V call is TRBV5-6, the J call TRBJ2-1; TRBD1 matches 9 bases. This CDR3 contains 17 residues. Per germline, CDR1 SGHDT and CDR2 YYEEEE. V shed 0 bases, J shed 2 bases, and the junction held 6 bases outside the gene matches. CDR3 DNA: TGTGCCAGCAGCTTGGAGTATAGGACAGGGGCCTACAATGAGCAGTTCTTC. The encoded protein is CASSLEYRTGAYNEQFF.

This clone occurred a few times. The chain links TRBV11-3 to TRBJ1-1, with D possibly being TRBD1 (6 bases). Germline values: CDR1 SGHNT, CDR2 YENEEA. The ends were cut back, 3 bases at V and 5 bases at J, with 10 bases in the middle. The CDR3 is made up of 13 amino acids. The CDR3 DNA is TGTGCCAGCAGCTTCCAGGGGATGACTGAAGCTTTCTTT. Its protein is CASSFQGMTEAFF.

The chain recombines TRBV9 with TRBJ2-1, with 12 bases identical to TRBD2. V trimming: 4 bases; J trimming: 7 bases; junction bases outside the gene matches: 12. The CDR3 length is 17 residues. CDR1 and CDR2 from the germline V gene are SGDLS and YYNGEE. CDR3 bases: TGTGCCAGCAGCTCCAGCGGACTAGCGGGGATACAGAATGAGCAGTTCTTC. The encoded protein is CASSSSGLAGIQNEQFF. The variable domain in full, with the rest retrieved from reference TRBV9 and TRBJ2-1, is DSGVTQTPKHLITATGQRVTLRCSPRSGDLSVYWYQQSLDQGLQFLIQYYNGEERAKGNILERFSAQQFPDLHSELNLSSLELGDSALYFCASSSSGLAGIQNEQFFGPGTRLTVL.

This chain joins TRBV27 and TRBJ1-2, with D perhaps TRBD1 (6 bases). CDR3 length: 16 residues. Germline V lookup: CDR1 MNHEY, CDR2 SMNVEV (reference sequence). Trimming removed 0 bases from V and 6 bases from J, with 17 bases in between. The CDR3 region is CASSLSMGQSPHGYTF. The CDR3 bases are TGTGCCAGCAGTTTATCGATGGGACAATCCCCCCATGGCTACACCTTC.

The DNA for the CDR3 is TGTGCCAGCGAATCTAGCGGGGGGGCCAGGGATACGCAGTATTTT. Residues: CASESSGGARDTQYF. The chain joins TRBV2 to TRBJ2-3; 12 bases match TRBD2. This CDR3 has 15 residues. The V gene end was trimmed by 8 bases and the J gene end by 6 bases; junction bases not matched to a gene: 9. Per the germline V gene, CDR1 is SNHLY and CDR2 is FYNNEI.

The chain uses TRBV30 and TRBJ1-2; D gene uncertain. There are 12 residues in the CDR3. The germline V and J ends were trimmed by 0 bases and 8 bases, with 10 bases remaining between them. Per the germline V gene, CDR1 is GTSNPN and CDR2 is SVGIG (reference sequence). This chain's CDR3 is CAWSVPSRGYTF. In DNA, the CDR3 is TGTGCCTGGAGTGTACCCTCTAGAGGCTACACCTTC.

There are a few counts of this clone. This chain uses TRBV29-1 with TRBJ1-1; D not certain. V lost 3 bases to trimming and J lost 0 bases, with 8 bases between them. CDR1 and CDR2 (germline): SQVTM, ANQGSEA. This CDR3 comprises 13 residues. The chain's CDR3 is CSVDLLLNTEAFF. DNA of the CDR3: TGCAGCGTTGACTTACTTCTGAACACTGAAGCTTTCTTT.

The rearrangement links TRBV5-4 to TRBJ1-4, with D hard to call. Germline lookup yields CDR1 SGHNT and CDR2 YYREEE (reference sequence). V dropped 0 bases and J dropped 5 bases, with 14 bases sitting between them. The CDR3 has 16 amino acids. The CDR3 DNA reads as TGTGCCAGCAGCTTGGGACCCCGGAACAGCAATGAAAAACTGTTTTTT. The encoded protein is CASSLGPRNSNEKLFF.